This T cell receptor beta chain was identified in a study of identifying expanded T cells in peripheral blood. Trimming removed 3 bases at V and 1 base at J, with 9 bases between. CDR1 MDHEN and CDR2 SYDVKM come from the germline V gene. The CDR3 has 14 residues. Only in-frame clones appear in the TCRdb table, and some are missing; sequencing was by immunoSEQ multiplex PCR. The sample gives 70,000 to 100,000 clones, about nine tenths of which show up once; roughly 3.9% is in the top ten. Sequencing used blood. The receptor comes from a person aged 18 to 70 in good health. This chain joins TRBV28 and TRBJ1-1; no reliable D call. CDR3 in amino acids: CASSLEVRNTEAFF. DNA of the CDR3: TGTGCCAGCAGTTTGGAGGTCAGGAACACTGAAGCTTTCTTT.